The 15 T cell receptor beta chains below were found in one sample sequenced in a study of T cells in Graves' hyperthyroidism and ophthalmopathy. Amplification yielded TCR beta CDR3 regions, with RNA transcripts as the source. The HTBI primer set served for first-round RT-PCR of the TCR CDR3. TCRdb reprocessed the multiplex PCR reads with MiXCR, giving one entry per CDR3 protein. The table includes under 450,000 distinct CDR3 sequences, approximately 14% detected once. Input material: blood. Receptors originate from a young woman with Graves' hyperthyroidism.

In this sample, this clonotype is medium-sized. J is TRBJ1-5 and V is TRBV2; no clear D. This CDR3 is built from 15 residues. V lost 7 bases and J lost 0, with 13 bases in between. Germline CDR1 is SNHLY and CDR2 is FYNNEI. CDR3 sequence: CASTRRPNSNQPQHF. Here the CDR3 DNA reads TGTGCCAGCACCAGAAGGCCGAATAGCAATCAGCCCCAGCATTTT.

This clonotype was observed a few times. This sequence joins TRBV9 and TRBJ1-1, with D tentatively TRBD1 (5 bases). Deletions cut 1 base from V and 1 base from J, with 8 bases between. Germline values: CDR1 SGDLS, CDR2 YYNGEE. The CDR3 runs 14 residues. CDR3 loop: CASSVRDSNTEAFF. The CDR3, as DNA: TGTGCCAGCAGCGTACGGGACTCGAACACTGAAGCTTTCTTT.

This clonotype was recorded at least ten times. The chain joins TRBV3-1 to TRBJ1-1; D perhaps matches TRBD1 (6 bases). Between the trimmed V and J ends, which lost 4 bases and 1 base, there was a span of 13 bases. The CDR3 covers 15 residues. Germline values: CDR1 LGHDT, CDR2 YNNKEL (reference sequence). CDR3: CASSLEDRTNTEAFF. The CDR3 DNA sequence: TGTGCCAGCAGCCTCGAGGACAGAACGAACACTGAAGCTTTCTTT. The complete variable domain, with remaining parts taken from reference TRBV3-1 and TRBJ1-1, reads DTAVSQTPKYLVTQMGNDKSIKCEQNLGHDTMYWYKQDSKKFLKIMFSYNNKELIINETVPNRFSPKSPDKAHLNLHINSLELGDSAVYFCASSLEDRTNTEAFFGQGTRLTVV.

This clonotype was detected many times. This chain connects TRBV4-2 to TRBJ2-7, with D perhaps matching TRBD1 (5 bases). Trimming removed 4 bases from V and 2 bases from J, with 15 bases in between. CDR1 and CDR2 (germline): LGHNA, YNFKEQ. This CDR3 is built from 15 residues. CDR3 DNA: TGTGCCAGCAGCCTCAGGGATCCGGGTCCCTACGAGCAGTACTTC. It specifies CASSLRDPGPYEQYF.

This clonotype was counted ten times or more. CDR3 residues: CSGDRDETQYF. The DNA of the CDR3 is TGCAGTGGGGACAGGGACGAGACCCAGTACTTC. This chain links TRBV20-1 with TRBJ2-5, with 9 bases fitting TRBD1. Germline CDR1 is DFQATT and CDR2 is SNEGSKA (reference sequence). The CDR3 spans 11 residues. V dropped 7 bases and J dropped 5; count of bases not matched to a gene: 2.

This clonotype was observed a handful of times. The genes are TRBV7-9 and TRBJ2-1; 7 bases map to TRBD1. The germline V gene encodes CDR1 SEHNR and CDR2 FQNEAQ (reference sequence). The V and J ends lost 3 bases and 5 bases, in that order; junction bases with no gene match: 7. The CDR3 runs 15 residues. CDR3 sequence reads: CASSLGQTLDNEQFF. The CDR3 DNA reads TGTGCCAGCAGCTTGGGACAGACCCTCGACAATGAGCAGTTCTTC.

This clonotype was recorded at least ten times. The rearrangement joins TRBV6-1 to TRBJ2-2; maybe TRBD2 (6 bases). This CDR3 comprises 16 residues. CDR1 MNHNS and CDR2 SASEGT come from the germline V gene. Trimming left V 4 bases short and J 2 bases short, with 14 bases between. The CDR3 protein is CASSGTGTENTGELFF. The CDR3 DNA reads TGTGCCAGCAGTGGAACCGGGACTGAAAACACCGGGGAGCTGTTTTTT.

Comments on this clonotype: With a much larger clone just one base away, this may be a read error. The chain combines TRBV10-3 with TRBJ2-1; 7 bases fit TRBD1. The germline CDR1 and CDR2 sequences are ENHRY and SYGVKD. This CDR3 has 12 amino acids. J was trimmed by 13 bases and V by 6 bases; bases with no gene match: 9. CDR3 amino acids: CAIRAGGETQFF. The CDR3 bases are TGTGCCATCAGGGCAGGGGGAGAGACCCAGTTCTTC.

The V gene is TRBV15, the J gene TRBJ2-2; possibly TRBD1 for D (5 bases). CDR1 and CDR2 from the germline V gene are LNHNV and YYDKDF (reference sequence). V lost 7 bases, J lost 2 bases, and 11 bases lay in between. There are 14 residues in the CDR3. The chain's CDR3 is CATKPGANTGELFF. The CDR3 bases are TGTGCCACCAAGCCTGGGGCAAACACCGGGGAGCTGTTTTTT. Together with reference TRBV15 and TRBJ2-2, the CDR3 gives the full variable domain: DAMVIQNPRYQVTQFGKPVTLSCSQTLNHNVMYWYQQKSSQAPKLLFHYYDKDFNNEADTPDNFQSRRPNTSFCFLDIRSPGLGDTAMYLCATKPGANTGELFFGEGSRLTVL.

This clonotype was seen ten or more times. The chain employs TRBV12-3 or TRBV12-4 and TRBJ2-1; possibly TRBD1 for D (5 bases). This CDR3 spans 12 amino acids. Trimming cost V 5 bases and J 7 bases, with 9 bases left between them. CDR3 region: CASSHSGNEQFF. The CDR3, as DNA: TGTGCCAGCAGTCATTCAGGGAATGAGCAGTTCTTC.

This clonotype was observed many times. CDR3 sequence: CSASPAGVTYEQYF. The DNA of the CDR3 is TGCAGTGCTAGCCCGGCAGGGGTGACCTACGAGCAGTACTTC. The rearrangement joins TRBV20-1 to TRBJ2-7, with a possible D match to TRBD1 (6 bases). CDR1 is DFQATT and CDR2 is SNEGSKA in the germline V gene (reference sequence). This CDR3 comprises 14 residues. Trimming pared 3 bases from V and 2 bases from J, leaving 14 bases between.

To note about this clonotype: A much bigger clone sits one base away, suggesting this may be a read error. The CDR3 loop is CASSSRRGAHNEQFF. Here the CDR3 DNA reads TGTGCCAGCAGTTCGCGCCGGGGGGCCCACAATGAGCAGTTCTTC. The genes are TRBV28 and TRBJ2-1; weak D call: TRBD2 (7 bases). Trimming pared 4 bases from V and 5 bases from J, leaving 15 bases between. CDR3 size: 15 residues. The germline V gene encodes CDR1 MDHEN and CDR2 SYDVKM.

At least ten counts were recorded for this clonotype. V and J are TRBV11-2 and TRBJ2-1; D uncertain. V lost 0 bases to trimming and J lost 0 bases, with 12 bases between them. Germline V gives CDR1 SGHAT, CDR2 FQNNGV. This CDR3 is 17 amino acids long. In nucleotides, the CDR3 is TGTGCCAGCAGCTTAGAGTACGGACCCGGCTCCTACAATGAGCAGTTCTTC. It codes for CASSLEYGPGSYNEQFF.

The CDR3 region has the DNA TGTGCCAGCAGCGGGACGAGGAACGTCCTGACTTTC. It translates to CASSGTRNVLTF. V and J are TRBV6-1 and TRBJ2-6; perhaps D is TRBD1 or TRBD2 (5 bases each). The CDR3 has 12 amino acids. V gave up 6 bases and J gave up 10 bases, with 10 bases separating them. The germline V gene has CDR1 MNHNS and CDR2 SASEGT.

This clonotype showed up many times. The chain uses TRBV18 and TRBJ2-1; D call uncertain. Germline CDR1 is KGHSH and CDR2 is LQKENI. The V end was cut by 4 bases, the J end by 2 bases, with 9 bases between. The length of the CDR3 is 14 residues. For the CDR3, the DNA is TGTGCCAGCTCACGAGGACCGACCTACAATGAGCAGTTCTTC. Translated, it gives CASSRGPTYNEQFF.